The 31 T cell receptor beta chains presented below share a single source sample, sequenced in a study of CD8 T cells in Susac syndrome. Reverse transcription of roughly 0.45 to 1 ug RNA used random hexamers. TCRdb re-derived calls from the immunoSEQ multiplex PCR reads in MiXCR, one entry per CDR3 protein. The sample shows some 99,000 distinct CDR3 sequences, around 97% of them seen only once. Sequenced: CD4+ T cells from PBMCs. Source of these receptors: a human donor in good health.

The chain combines TRBV7-9 with TRBJ2-6; 7 nucleotides agree with TRBD1. Germline CDR1 reads SEHNR; CDR2 reads FQNEAQ (reference sequence). Losses at the gene ends were 3 bases for V and 5 bases for J; bases not matched to a gene: 4. The CDR3 sequence is 15 residues long. CDR3 DNA: TGTGCCAGCAGCTTCACAGGGGCTCGGGCCAACGTCCTGACTTTC. Its translation: CASSFTGARANVLTF. Combining the CDR3 with reference TRBV7-9 and TRBJ2-6 gives the whole variable domain DTGVSQNPRHKITKRGQNVTFRCDPISEHNRLYWYRQTLGQGPEFLTYFQNEAQLEKSRLLSDRFSAERPKGSFSTLEIQRTEQGDSAMYLCASSFTGARANVLTFGAGSRLTVL.

The gene calls are TRBV12-3 or TRBV12-4 and TRBJ2-1, with 9 bases that match TRBD1. J was trimmed by 7 bases and V by 4 bases; bases with no gene match: 8. The length of the CDR3 is 15 residues. The CDR3 spells CASSSGTGHVNEQFF. The CDR3 DNA is TGTGCCAGCAGTTCCGGGACAGGGCATGTGAATGAGCAGTTCTTC.

As to this clonotype: At one end, the junction sequence differs from germline, possibly due to a read error. J is TRBJ2-5 and V is TRBV28, with D perhaps matching TRBD1 or TRBD2 (5 bases each). The CDR3 totals 11 residues. CDR1 is MDHEN and CDR2 is SYDVKM in the germline V gene. Here the CDR3 DNA reads TGTGCCAGCAGTTTAGGCCGGGACGCAGACTTC. This sequence encodes CASSLGRDADF. Based on the CDR3 plus reference TRBV28 and TRBJ2-5, the full variable domain is DVKVTQSSRYLVKRTGEKVFLECVQDMDHENMFWYRQDPGLGLRLIYFSYDVKMKEKGDIPEGYSVSREKKERFSLILESASTNQTSMYLCASSLGRDADFGPGTRLLVL.

This rearrangement joins TRBV3-1 to TRBJ1-2; D is unresolved. Germline lookup yields CDR1 LGHDT and CDR2 YNNKEL (reference sequence). CDR3 length equals 14 residues. With 1 base removed from V and 4 bases from J, the gap between germline ends came to 10 bases. The CDR3 sequence: CASSQGHSVYGYTF. In DNA, the CDR3 is TGTGCCAGCAGCCAAGGGCACAGCGTCTATGGCTACACCTTC.

This clonotype was found a few times. The V gene is TRBV6-2 or TRBV6-3, the J gene TRBJ2-6; 7 bases are shared with TRBD1. Germline V gene data show CDR1 as MNHEY and CDR2 as SVGEGT. The CDR3 runs 16 residues. Germline trimming cut 4 bases from V and 0 bases from J; bases unmatched to any gene: 3. The CDR3 loop is CASSLQGSSGANVLTF. Here the CDR3 DNA reads TGTGCCAGCAGTTTACAGGGGAGCTCTGGGGCCAACGTCCTGACTTTC.

This rearrangement joins TRBV2 to TRBJ1-1; 7 bases map to TRBD1. J gave up 6 bases and V 1 base, and 5 bases lay outside the gene matches. This CDR3 is 14 amino acids long. Germline lookup yields CDR1 SNHLY and CDR2 FYNNEI. The CDR3 sequence: CASSEGIQGPEAFF. Here the CDR3 DNA reads TGTGCCAGCAGTGAAGGGATACAGGGGCCTGAAGCTTTCTTT.

The chain joins TRBV28 to TRBJ1-1; 7 positions agree with TRBD1. The length of the CDR3 is 12 residues. J lost 8 bases, V lost 10 bases, and 10 bases had no gene match. Germline CDR1 and CDR2: MDHEN and SYDVKM. Here the CDR3 reads CATITGATEAFF. The CDR3 DNA follows: TGTGCCACCATTACAGGGGCGACGGAAGCTTTCTTT.

As DNA, the CDR3 is TGTGCCAGTAGTGTGGACTATTCAACTAATGAAAAACTGTTTTTT. Protein product: CASSVDYSTNEKLFF. The chain carries TRBV19 and TRBJ1-4; D unresolved. V was clipped by 5 bases and J by 0 bases, with 10 bases between them. The CDR3 sequence is 15 residues long. Germline loops: CDR1 LNHDA, CDR2 SQIVND (reference sequence). Together with reference TRBV19 and TRBJ1-4, the CDR3 gives the full variable domain: DGGITQSPKYLFRKEGQNVTLSCEQNLNHDAMYWYRQDPGQGLRLIYYSQIVNDFQKGDIAEGYSVSREKKESFPLTVTSAQKNPTAFYLCASSVDYSTNEKLFFGSGTQLSVL.

The chain couples TRBV7-8 to TRBJ1-1, with 11 bases fitting TRBD1. V lost 7 bases, J lost 5 bases, and 6 bases stayed unmatched. Germline-derived CDR1 and CDR2 are SGHVS and FQNEAQ. The CDR3 contains 14 residues. Here the CDR3 DNA reads TGTGCCAGCACCCAGGACAGGGGGCGGACTGAAGCTTTCTTT. Translating gives CASTQDRGRTEAFF.

The rearrangement links TRBV29-1 to TRBJ1-2; 7 bases agree with TRBD1. The germline V gene encodes CDR1 SQVTM and CDR2 ANQGSEA. The CDR3 covers 13 residues. Trimming removed 3 bases from V and 8 bases from J; junction bases left unmatched: 9. CDR3 amino acids: CSVEGDSSEGYTF. CDR3 nucleotide sequence: TGCAGCGTTGAGGGGGACAGCTCGGAGGGCTACACCTTC.

To note about this clonotype: The junction differs from germline at one of its ends, possibly a read error. This rearrangement joins TRBV6-6 to TRBJ2-7; TRBD1 matches 7 bases. The length of the CDR3 is 14 residues. From germline, CDR1 is MNHNY and CDR2 SVGAGI (reference sequence). CDR3 sequence reads: CASTPGTASSEQYF. In DNA form, the CDR3 reads TGTGCCAGCACCCCCGGGACAGCCTCCTCCGAGCAGTACTTC.

CDR3 nucleotides: TGTGCCAGCAGCCCTGAGACCCAGGGAGGGGGCTACACCTTC. This translates into CASSPETQGGGYTF. This sequence joins TRBV28 and TRBJ1-2; D is perhaps TRBD1 (5 bases). V was trimmed by 6 bases and J by 8 bases, leaving 19 bases between them. Germline V gives CDR1 MDHEN, CDR2 SYDVKM. This CDR3 is built from 14 residues.

DNA of the CDR3: TGTGCCAGCAGAGCCTCCAGGACAGGGAGGGACTATGGCTACACCTTC. Amino acid sequence: CASRASRTGRDYGYTF. This rearrangement joins TRBV6-6 to TRBJ1-2, with 8 bases lining up with TRBD1. CDR3 length equals 16 residues. V lost 6 bases and J lost 3; bases outside the gene matches: 12. Germline values: CDR1 MNHNY, CDR2 SVGAGI (reference sequence).

This clonotype was observed a single time. The J gene is TRBJ2-7, the V gene TRBV5-6; 9 bases fit TRBD1. Per the germline V gene, CDR1 is SGHDT and CDR2 is YYEEEE. After removal of 3 bases from V and 4 bases from J, the junction contained 5 bases not matched to a gene. This CDR3 comprises 14 residues. The CDR3 DNA follows: TGTGCCAGCAGCTCCGGGACAGGGAAATACGAGCAGTACTTC. This translates into CASSSGTGKYEQYF.

The chain carries TRBV7-9 and TRBJ2-7; 7 positions match TRBD1. This CDR3 comprises 12 residues. CDR1 and CDR2 from the germline V gene are SEHNR and FQNEAQ (reference sequence). V lost 7 bases and J lost 2; bases outside the gene matches: 2. CDR3 protein: CASKTGTYEQYF. In DNA form, the CDR3 reads TGTGCCAGCAAGACAGGGACCTACGAGCAGTACTTC.

This clonotype has just one count. This sequence joins TRBV7-9 and TRBJ2-7; 12 bases are shared with TRBD2. The CDR3 is 15 residues long. The trim removed 3 bases at V and 4 bases at J, leaving 4 bases unmatched. Germline V lookup: CDR1 SEHNR, CDR2 FQNEAQ (reference sequence). This chain's CDR3 is CASSFLTSGRYEQYF. The DNA for the CDR3 is TGTGCCAGCAGCTTCCTCACTAGCGGGAGGTACGAGCAGTACTTC.

V gene TRBV3-1 combines with J gene TRBJ1-3; TRBD1 is a possible D gene (6 bases). V lost 2 bases to trimming and J lost 0 bases, with 8 bases between them. The CDR3 consists of 15 residues. Germline loops: CDR1 LGHDT, CDR2 YNNKEL (reference sequence). CDR3 coding DNA: TGTGCCAGCAGCCAAAACAGGGTCTCTGGAAACACCATATATTTT. It translates to CASSQNRVSGNTIYF.

V is TRBV7-2 and J is TRBJ2-1; 10 bases map to TRBD2. This CDR3 spans 14 amino acids. The J segment lost 13 bases and the V segment lost 5 bases, leaving 11 bases of the junction unmatched. The germline gives CDR1 SGHTA, CDR2 FQGNSA. CDR3 DNA: TGTGCCAGCAGCCGAGCGGGGGGGAAGGTAAAACAGTTCTTC. Protein: CASSRAGGKVKQFF.

DNA for the CDR3: TGCGCCAGCAGCTTGGTGGAGGGACAGCCCTACGAGCAGTACTTC. This codes for CASSLVEGQPYEQYF. The chain recombines TRBV5-1 with TRBJ2-7; D is possibly TRBD1 (7 bases). This CDR3 has 15 amino acids. V shed 0 bases and J shed 2 bases, with 12 bases lying between them. Germline CDR1 SGHRS, CDR2 YFSETQ.

The V gene is TRBV2, the J gene TRBJ1-2; 8 bases are a match to TRBD1. Trimming at V came to 1 base and at J to 4 bases, leaving 5 bases not matched to a gene. There are 15 residues in the CDR3. Germline loops: CDR1 SNHLY, CDR2 FYNNEI. CDR3 sequence (DNA): TGTGCCAGCAGTGAAGGAAGACAGGGGACCTATGGCTACACCTTC. It yields the protein CASSEGRQGTYGYTF. The full variable domain, completed using reference TRBV2 and TRBJ1-2, is EPEVTQTPSHQVTQMGQEVILRCVPISNHLYFYWYRQILGQKVEFLVSFYNNEISEKSEIFDDQFSVERPDGSNFTLKIRSTKLEDSAMYFCASSEGRQGTYGYTFGSGTRLTVV.

V is TRBV2 and J is TRBJ2-7; 7 nucleotides line up with TRBD1. Germline assignment: CDR1 SNHLY and CDR2 FYNNEI. Trimming at V came to 8 bases and at J to 7 bases, leaving 14 bases not matched to a gene. This CDR3 has 14 residues. The CDR3 bases are TGTGCCAGCGGCGCCGGGGACAGCGCTCGGGAGCAGTACTTC. This codes for CASGAGDSAREQYF. Using reference TRBV2 and TRBJ2-7 for the parts outside the CDR3, the full variable domain is EPEVTQTPSHQVTQMGQEVILRCVPISNHLYFYWYRQILGQKVEFLVSFYNNEISEKSEIFDDQFSVERPDGSNFTLKIRSTKLEDSAMYFCASGAGDSAREQYFGPGTRLTVT.

The chain is built from TRBV6-5 and TRBJ1-3, with D possibly being TRBD1 (5 bases). CDR1 is MNHEY, CDR2 SVGAGI, per germline. V lost 2 bases and J lost 4, with 9 bases in between. The CDR3 runs 14 residues. The CDR3 bases are TGTGCCAGCAGTTACAAAGGGGAAGGAAACACCATATATTTT. This translates into CASSYKGEGNTIYF.

The rearrangement joins TRBV2 to TRBJ2-7; 10 bases agree with TRBD1. CDR1 and CDR2 from the germline V gene are SNHLY and FYNNEI. CDR3 length equals 14 residues. The trim removed 6 bases at V and 1 base at J, leaving 3 bases unmatched. Here the CDR3 DNA reads TGTGCCAGCAGGGGACAGGGGATGTCCTACGAGCAGTACTTC. Its translation: CASRGQGMSYEQYF.

The chain is built from TRBV4-3 and TRBJ2-3, with D unresolved. Trimming shortened V by 4 bases and J by 6 bases, and 17 bases separated the two germline ends. Germline CDR1 and CDR2: LGHNA and YSLEER. The length of the CDR3 is 15 residues. The CDR3 region has the DNA TGCGCCAGCAGCCCCGCCGGGCACGACCCCGATACGCAGTATTTT. Its protein is CASSPAGHDPDTQYF.

This sequence joins TRBV24-1 and TRBJ2-1; 7 positions match TRBD1. This CDR3 region has 14 residues. V lost 3 bases and J lost 6; bases outside the gene matches: 4. Germline-derived CDR1 and CDR2 are KGHDR and SFDVKD. Written as DNA, the CDR3 is TGTGCCACCAGTGATAAGGACAGGTCCAATGAGCAGTTCTTC. It yields the protein CATSDKDRSNEQFF.

The chain has TRBV6-5 and TRBJ2-7; 9 positions agree with TRBD1. Per the germline V gene, CDR1 is MNHEY and CDR2 is SVGAGI. The CDR3 totals 13 residues. The J segment lost 6 bases and the V segment lost 6 bases, leaving 6 bases of the junction unmatched. CDR3 in amino acids: CASRPGTGREQYF. CDR3 sequence (DNA): TGTGCCAGCAGGCCCGGGACAGGGCGCGAGCAGTACTTC.

The chain has TRBV12-3 or TRBV12-4 and TRBJ2-5, with D possibly called TRBD1 or TRBD2 (6 bases each). The V and J ends lost 7 bases and 9 bases respectively, with 18 bases between them. The CDR3 is 13 amino acids. CDR3 sequence (DNA): TGTGCCAGCACCCCGGGGGCCGTGGTCCCCCAGTACTTC. Protein: CASTPGAVVPQYF.

This rearrangement joins TRBV3-1 to TRBJ1-2, with no clear D. Trimming stripped 0 bases from V and 4 bases from J, with 6 bases between. The CDR3 runs 13 residues. Germline V gene data show CDR1 as LGHDT and CDR2 as YNNKEL (reference sequence). CDR3: CASSQEGPYGYTF. CDR3 sequence (DNA): TGTGCCAGCAGCCAAGAGGGCCCCTATGGCTACACCTTC.

The genes are TRBV25-1 and TRBJ2-5; 7 bases agree with TRBD2. The CDR3 length is 13 residues. Trimming took 4 bases from V and 7 from J; bases not matched to a gene: 6. Germline V gene data show CDR1 as MGHDK and CDR2 as SYGVNS. Here the CDR3 reads CASSAAGAGTQYF. The DNA of the CDR3 is TGTGCCAGCAGTGCGGCGGGAGCTGGGACCCAGTACTTC.

V gene TRBV5-1 combines with J gene TRBJ1-2, with 11 bases aligning to TRBD1. CDR1 is SGHRS and CDR2 is YFSETQ in the germline V gene. The CDR3 is 14 amino acids. The junction had 3 bases not matched to a gene; V was cut back by 4 bases and J by 4 bases. The CDR3 reads CASSRTGGFYGYTF. The CDR3 DNA reads as TGCGCCAGCAGCCGGACAGGGGGCTTCTATGGCTACACCTTC.

This chain joins TRBV6-5 and TRBJ2-7, with D possibly being TRBD2 (6 bases). Germline CDR1 MNHEY, CDR2 SVGAGI. Trimming removed 10 bases from V and 0 bases from J, with 10 bases in between. This CDR3 has 12 amino acids. The CDR3 sequence is CATRRGSYEQYF. Written as DNA, the CDR3 is TGTGCCACCCGGAGGGGCTCCTACGAGCAGTACTTC.